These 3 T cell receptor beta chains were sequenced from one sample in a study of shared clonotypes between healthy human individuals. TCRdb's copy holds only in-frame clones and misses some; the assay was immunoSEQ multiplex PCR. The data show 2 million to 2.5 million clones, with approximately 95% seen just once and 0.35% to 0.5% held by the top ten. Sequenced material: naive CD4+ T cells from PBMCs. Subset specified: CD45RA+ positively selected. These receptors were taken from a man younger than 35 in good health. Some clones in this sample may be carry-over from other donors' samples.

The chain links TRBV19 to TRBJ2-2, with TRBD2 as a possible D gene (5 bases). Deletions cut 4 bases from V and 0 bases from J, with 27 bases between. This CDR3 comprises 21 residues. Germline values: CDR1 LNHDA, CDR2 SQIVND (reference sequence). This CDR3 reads CASSKWTTDLSAEANTGELFF. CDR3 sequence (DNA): TGTGCCAGTAGTAAGTGGACCACAGACCTATCTGCGGAGGCGAACACCGGGGAGCTGTTTTTT.

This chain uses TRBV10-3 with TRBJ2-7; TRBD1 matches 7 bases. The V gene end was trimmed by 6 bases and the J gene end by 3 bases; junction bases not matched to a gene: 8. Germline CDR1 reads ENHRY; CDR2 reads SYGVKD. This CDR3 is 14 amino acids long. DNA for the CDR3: TGTGCCATCAGGACAGGGTGGAGCAACTACGAGCAGTACTTC. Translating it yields CAIRTGWSNYEQYF.

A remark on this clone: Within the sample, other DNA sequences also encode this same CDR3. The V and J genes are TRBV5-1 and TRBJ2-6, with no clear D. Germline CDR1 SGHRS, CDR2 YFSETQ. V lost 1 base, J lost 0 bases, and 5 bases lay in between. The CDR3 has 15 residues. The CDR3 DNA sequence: TGCGCCAGCAGCTTGTCGGCCTCTGGGGCCAACGTCCTGACTTTC. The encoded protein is CASSLSASGANVLTF. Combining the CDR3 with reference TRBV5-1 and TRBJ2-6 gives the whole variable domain KAGVTQTPRYLIKTRGQQVTLSCSPISGHRSVSWYQQTPGQGLQFLFEYFSETQRNKGNFPGRFSGRQFSNSRSEMNVSTLELGDSALYLCASSLSASGANVLTFGAGSRLTVL.